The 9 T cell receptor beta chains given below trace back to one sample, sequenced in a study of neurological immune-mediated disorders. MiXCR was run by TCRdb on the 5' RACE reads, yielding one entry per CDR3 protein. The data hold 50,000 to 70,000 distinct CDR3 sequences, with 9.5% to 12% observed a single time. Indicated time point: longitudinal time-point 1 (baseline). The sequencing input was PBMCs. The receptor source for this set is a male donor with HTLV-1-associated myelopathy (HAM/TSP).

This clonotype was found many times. The CDR3 here is CASSLGVGAGEQYF. The CDR3 nucleotides read TGTGCCAGCAGTTTAGGCGTGGGGGCCGGCGAGCAGTACTTC. The chain has TRBV12-3 or TRBV12-4 and TRBJ2-7; tentative D call: TRBD1 (6 bases). V shed 1 base and J shed 6 bases, with 13 bases lying between them. This CDR3 is built from 14 residues.

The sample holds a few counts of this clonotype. This CDR3 reads CSVALRGLYGYTF. The CDR3, as DNA: TGCAGCGTCGCCCTCAGGGGACTCTATGGCTACACCTTC. The chain joins TRBV29-1 to TRBJ1-2; perhaps TRBD1 as D (6 bases). The CDR3 is 13 residues long. Germline-derived CDR1 and CDR2 are SQVTM and ANQGSEA. V lost 6 bases and J 4 bases, leaving 15 bases between the germline ends.

CDR3 amino acids: CSARYREGAFF. CDR3 DNA: TGCAGTGCTAGGTACAGGGAAGGAGCTTTCTTT. The V call is TRBV20-1, the J call TRBJ1-1; D possibly corresponds to TRBD1 (6 bases). The CDR3 spans 11 residues. V lost 3 bases and J lost 10, with 12 bases in between. CDR1 DFQATT and CDR2 SNEGSKA come from the germline V gene (reference sequence).

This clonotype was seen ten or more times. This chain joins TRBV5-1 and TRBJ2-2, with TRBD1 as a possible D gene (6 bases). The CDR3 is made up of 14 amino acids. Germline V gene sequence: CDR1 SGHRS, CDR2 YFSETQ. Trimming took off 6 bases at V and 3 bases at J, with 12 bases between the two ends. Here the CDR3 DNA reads TGCGCCAGCACTAGACAGGATCACACCGGGGAGCTGTTTTTT. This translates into CASTRQDHTGELFF.

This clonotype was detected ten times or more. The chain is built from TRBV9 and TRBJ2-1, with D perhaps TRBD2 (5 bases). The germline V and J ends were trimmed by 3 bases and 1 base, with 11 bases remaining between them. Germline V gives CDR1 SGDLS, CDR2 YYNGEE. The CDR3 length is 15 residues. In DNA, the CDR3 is TGTGCCAGCAGCGCAGGACTTCTTTCCTACAATGAGCAGTTCTTC. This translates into CASSAGLLSYNEQFF. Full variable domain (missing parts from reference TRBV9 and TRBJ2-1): DSGVTQTPKHLITATGQRVTLRCSPRSGDLSVYWYQQSLDQGLQFLIQYYNGEERAKGNILERFSAQQFPDLHSELNLSSLELGDSALYFCASSAGLLSYNEQFFGPGTRLTVL.

CDR3 in DNA: TGCGCCAGCAGCTTGGAAAACGCTACCGGGGAGCTGTTTTTT. Translating gives CASSLENATGELFF. This rearrangement joins TRBV5-1 to TRBJ2-2; no clear D. This CDR3 region has 14 residues. Trimming removed 0 bases from V and 5 bases from J, with 8 bases in between. Germline assignment: CDR1 SGHRS and CDR2 YFSETQ.

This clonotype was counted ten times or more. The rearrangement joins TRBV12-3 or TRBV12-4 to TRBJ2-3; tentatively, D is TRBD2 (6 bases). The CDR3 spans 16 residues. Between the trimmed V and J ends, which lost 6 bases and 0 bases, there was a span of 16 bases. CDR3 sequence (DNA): TGTGCCAGCAGCCTCCGGGTAGCGGTGAGCACAGATACGCAGTATTTT. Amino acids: CASSLRVAVSTDTQYF.

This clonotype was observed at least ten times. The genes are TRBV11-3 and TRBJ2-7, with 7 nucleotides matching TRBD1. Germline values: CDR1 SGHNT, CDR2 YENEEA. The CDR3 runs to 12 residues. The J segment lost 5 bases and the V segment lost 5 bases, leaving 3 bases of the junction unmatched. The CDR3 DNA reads TGTGCCAGCAGCCGGGACAGAAACGAGCAGTACTTC. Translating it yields CASSRDRNEQYF.

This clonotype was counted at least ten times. This CDR3 is CASSTLRGGKETQYF. CDR3 nucleotides: TGTGCCAGCAGTACCCTACGGGGGGGAAAAGAGACCCAGTACTTC. The rearrangement joins TRBV6-6 to TRBJ2-5; TRBD2 aligns across 8 bases. The CDR3 totals 15 residues. Germline CDR1 reads MNHNY; CDR2 reads SVGAGI (reference sequence). V shed 5 bases, J shed 3 bases, and the junction held 8 bases outside the gene matches.